This note documents a single TCR beta chain sequence. TCRdb passed the 5' RACE reads through MiXCR, listing each CDR3 protein once. The sample includes about 200,000 distinct CDR3 sequences, approximately 10% of them seen just once. This CDR3 is built from 14 residues. Looked up from germline, CDR1 is DFQATT and CDR2 is SNEGSKA (reference sequence). V trimming: 6 bases; J trimming: 6 bases; junction bases outside the gene matches: 10. The source of the sample is a study of T-cell memory formation after mild COVID-19. This chain joins TRBV20-1 and TRBJ2-4, with 8 bases that match TRBD2. What was sequenced was PBMCs or a T cell subset sorted from them (not recorded which). This clonotype was sampled from a man aged 18 to 29 who had mild COVID-19 (a few samples of this study predate the infection). Cell type and time point are not known. This CDR3 reads CSAGGTRGGNIQYF. DNA for the CDR3: TGCAGTGCCGGAGGGACTAGGGGAGGAAACATTCAGTACTTC.